What follows describes a single T cell receptor beta chain. Clones were read by immunoSEQ multiplex PCR, and TCRdb kept only the in-frame ones, dropping some. This table holds tens of thousands of clones, 80% to 90% found once. This specimen comes from a study of technical replicates of blood from several donors. Trimming pared 3 bases from V and 6 bases from J, leaving 15 bases between. There are 14 residues in the CDR3. CDR1 is MNHEY, CDR2 SMNVEV, per germline (reference sequence). The gene calls are TRBV27 and TRBJ2-7, with a tentative D call TRBD1 (6 bases). The source of this sequence is a human donor in good health. Some clones in this sample may be carry-over from other donors' samples. The sequencing input was PBMCs. Written as DNA, the CDR3 is TGTGCCAGCAGTTTTCAGGGGCCCTTAATCGAGCAGTACTTC. It codes for CASSFQGPLIEQYF.